Shown below are 24 T cell receptor beta chains from a single sample sequenced in a study of graft-versus-host responses after intestinal transplantation. Generated by immunoSEQ multiplex PCR, the TCRdb table keeps only in-frame clones and is missing some. The sample gives 16,000 or so clones, just under 95% of which show up once; more than 0.6% is in the top ten. The source was PBMCs, collected 23 days after intestinal transplant. Receptors were obtained from a human patient who received an intestinal transplant, so some T cells may come from the graft donor.

The table lists this clone with a count of one. The rearrangement links TRBV6-4 to TRBJ2-5, with 15 positions matching TRBD2. The trim removed 6 bases at V and 5 bases at J, leaving 7 bases unmatched. The CDR3 runs 16 residues. The germline gives CDR1 MRHNA, CDR2 SNTAGT. As DNA, the CDR3 is TGTGCCAGCAGCGCGGGACTAGCGGGAGGTGGGGAGACCCAGTACTTC. Translated, it gives CASSAGLAGGGETQYF.

The V and J genes are TRBV7-8 and TRBJ2-1; 14 bases match TRBD2. V gave up 4 bases and J gave up 3 bases; unmatched junction bases: 5. This CDR3 contains 17 residues. CDR1 SGHVS and CDR2 FQNEAQ come from the germline V gene. The CDR3 is CASSYRLAGGRYNEQFF. The DNA for the CDR3 is TGTGCCAGCAGCTACCGACTAGCGGGAGGGCGCTACAATGAGCAGTTCTTC.

The J gene is TRBJ1-4, the V gene TRBV5-6, with 8 bases that match TRBD1. V shed 5 bases, J shed 0 bases, and the junction held 3 bases outside the gene matches. CDR1 SGHDT and CDR2 YYEEEE come from the germline V gene. The CDR3 contains 15 residues. CDR3 DNA sequence: TGTGCCAGCAGGTCGACAGGGGCAACTAATGAAAAACTGTTTTTT. It specifies CASRSTGATNEKLFF.

This sequence joins TRBV6-6 and TRBJ1-4, with a weak D call TRBD1 (6 bases). The CDR3 has 14 amino acids. CDR1 and CDR2 from the germline V gene are MNHNY and SVGAGI (reference sequence). Deletions cut 0 bases from V and 5 bases from J, with 7 bases between. CDR3 sequence reads: CASSYSDRNEKLFF. CDR3 bases: TGTGCCAGCAGTTACTCGGACAGAAATGAAAAACTGTTTTTT.

This sequence joins TRBV9 and TRBJ2-1, with D tentatively TRBD1 (5 bases). Trimming pared 4 bases from V and 10 bases from J, leaving 12 bases between. Germline assignment: CDR1 SGDLS and CDR2 YYNGEE. The CDR3 totals 12 residues. The CDR3 DNA sequence: TGTGCCAGCAGCCAGGGTAGTCAGGAGCAGTTCTTC. This codes for CASSQGSQEQFF.

The gene calls are TRBV30 and TRBJ2-1, with D possibly being TRBD2 (6 bases). Germline CDR1 is GTSNPN and CDR2 is SVGIG (reference sequence). V was clipped by 3 bases and J by 8 bases, with 14 bases between them. CDR3 length equals 13 residues. CDR3 bases: TGTGCCTGGAGCGTTTTACTAGCCGATGAGCAGTTCTTC. The encoded protein is CAWSVLLADEQFF.

The chain employs TRBV15 and TRBJ1-1, with a weak D call TRBD1 (6 bases). Trimming stripped 3 bases from V and 1 base from J, with 9 bases between. The V gene's germline CDR1 is LNHNV and CDR2 YYDKDF (reference sequence). The CDR3 runs to 14 residues. CDR3 DNA: TGTGCCACCAGCAGGACAGGTGGGAACACTGAAGCTTTCTTT. Protein product: CATSRTGGNTEAFF.

The chain joins TRBV5-1 to TRBJ1-1; 7 bases agree with TRBD1. Germline values: CDR1 SGHRS, CDR2 YFSETQ. The CDR3 runs to 13 residues. Germline trimming cut 6 bases from V and 7 bases from J; bases unmatched to any gene: 9. The CDR3 nucleotides read TGCGCCAGCACTCCGACAGGGAAAGTTGAAGCTTTCTTT. Translated, it gives CASTPTGKVEAFF.

The rearrangement uses TRBV4-1 and TRBJ1-5; D is ambiguous. The CDR3 has 13 amino acids. Trimming shortened V by 3 bases and J by 4 bases, and 7 bases separated the two germline ends. CDR1 is MGHRA, CDR2 YSYEKL, per germline. The CDR3: CASSQITNQPQHF. DNA of the CDR3: TGCGCCAGCAGCCAGATCACAAATCAGCCCCAGCATTTT.

Notes on this clone: The junction does not match germline at one end; this may be a read error. The chain carries TRBV10-3 and TRBJ2-4, with TRBD1 matching 9 bases. This CDR3 spans 15 amino acids. The germline V gene encodes CDR1 ENHRY and CDR2 SYGVKD. In DNA form, the CDR3 reads TGCGCCAGCAGTGAGGCCCCGGGACAGGGAAACATTCAGTACTTC. Translated, it gives CASSEAPGQGNIQYF.

The chain employs TRBV18 and TRBJ2-7; TRBD1 might be the D (5 bases). Trimming took 0 bases from V and 5 from J, leaving 8 bases between them. CDR3 length: 13 residues. Germline V gene sequence: CDR1 KGHSH, CDR2 LQKENI. The CDR3 nucleotides read TGTGCCAGCTCACCACCAGGGGAAGACGAGCAGTACTTC. It is translated as CASSPPGEDEQYF.

The V gene is TRBV9, the J gene TRBJ1-2, with a weak D call TRBD1 (5 bases). The germline V gene has CDR1 SGDLS and CDR2 YYNGEE. Trimming pared 4 bases from V and 5 bases from J, leaving 12 bases between. The CDR3 is 13 amino acids. CDR3: CASSTGPEYGYTF. As DNA, the CDR3 is TGTGCCAGCAGCACGGGACCGGAATATGGCTACACCTTC.

The chain couples TRBV9 to TRBJ2-3; the D gene is possibly TRBD2 (5 bases). Trimming cost V 0 bases and J 4 bases, with 9 bases left between them. CDR1 SGDLS and CDR2 YYNGEE come from the germline V gene. This CDR3 region has 14 residues. The chain's CDR3 is CASSVDSGADTQYF. CDR3 sequence (DNA): TGTGCCAGCAGCGTAGATTCCGGGGCAGATACGCAGTATTTT.

This clone was observed a single time. V is TRBV7-8 and J is TRBJ2-3, with 10 bases fitting TRBD1. The germline V gene has CDR1 SGHVS and CDR2 FQNEAQ. The V gene end was trimmed by 6 bases and the J gene end by 4 bases; junction bases not matched to a gene: 10. The CDR3 contains 16 residues. The CDR3 bases are TGTGCCAGCAGTGACCTCCGGGACAGGGGAGCAGATACGCAGTATTTT. Protein: CASSDLRDRGADTQYF.

The chain is built from TRBV6-9 and TRBJ2-7; 7 positions match TRBD1. V was clipped by 3 bases and J by 3 bases; unmatched bases: 2. This CDR3 has 13 amino acids. Germline V lookup: CDR1 MNHGY, CDR2 SVAAGI. CDR3 residues: CASSYGTDYEQYF. The CDR3 region has the DNA TGTGCCAGCAGTTACGGGACAGACTACGAGCAGTACTTC.

The rearrangement joins TRBV19 to TRBJ2-2, with 8 bases matching TRBD2. J lost 7 bases, V lost 4 bases, and 20 bases had no gene match. The CDR3 is 19 residues long. Germline V lookup: CDR1 LNHDA, CDR2 SQIVND (reference sequence). CDR3 region: CASSTHYPGTSVLGGELFF. CDR3 nucleotides: TGTGCCAGTAGTACCCACTATCCCGGGACTAGTGTCTTGGGCGGGGAGCTGTTTTTT.

This chain connects TRBV6-5 to TRBJ1-4; the D gene is possibly TRBD1 (5 bases). Trimming left V 2 bases short and J 6 bases short, with 13 bases between. The CDR3 has 15 amino acids. Germline values: CDR1 MNHEY, CDR2 SVGAGI. CDR3 nucleotides: TGTGCCAGCAGTTACGGGGCCGGTTCCGATGAAAAACTGTTTTTT. Encoded protein: CASSYGAGSDEKLFF.

This chain joins TRBV7-9 and TRBJ2-7; D ambiguous. The CDR3 has 11 amino acids. Per germline, CDR1 SEHNR and CDR2 FQNEAQ (reference sequence). V lost 3 bases, J lost 6 bases, and 6 bases lay in between. The CDR3 loop reads CASSFLGEQYF. Written as DNA, the CDR3 is TGTGCCAGCAGCTTTTTAGGCGAGCAGTACTTC.

This chain joins TRBV19 and TRBJ1-1; D uncertain. Germline assignment: CDR1 LNHDA and CDR2 SQIVND (reference sequence). CDR3 length equals 15 residues. V lost 0 bases to trimming and J lost 10 bases, with 18 bases between them. As DNA, the CDR3 is TGTGCCAGTAGTATAGATGCGGGCAGGCTCCAAGGAGCTTTCTTT. This gives the protein CASSIDAGRLQGAFF. The variable domain in full, with the rest retrieved from reference TRBV19 and TRBJ1-1, is DGGITQSPKYLFRKEGQNVTLSCEQNLNHDAMYWYRQDPGQGLRLIYYSQIVNDFQKGDIAEGYSVSREKKESFPLTVTSAQKNPTAFYLCASSIDAGRLQGAFFGQGTRLTVV.

The rearrangement joins TRBV15 to TRBJ1-2; 10 nucleotides match TRBD1. The length of the CDR3 is 18 residues. Germline V lookup: CDR1 LNHNV, CDR2 YYDKDF (reference sequence). Losses at the gene ends were 0 bases for V and 5 bases for J; bases not matched to a gene: 12. Here the CDR3 reads CATSRDPDRGSWEYGYTF. Here the CDR3 DNA reads TGTGCCACCAGCAGAGATCCGGACAGGGGGAGTTGGGAGTATGGCTACACCTTC.

This rearrangement joins TRBV5-4 to TRBJ2-5; TRBD1 matches 9 bases. The junction had 4 bases not matched to a gene; V was cut back by 3 bases and J by 4 bases. The CDR3 is 14 residues long. CDR1 and CDR2 (germline): SGHNT, YYREEE (reference sequence). The CDR3 spells CASSSGQGTETQYF. The CDR3 DNA reads TGTGCCAGCAGCTCGGGACAGGGAACAGAGACCCAGTACTTC.

This clone was recorded only once. This chain links TRBV6-6 with TRBJ1-2; 9 bases align to TRBD1. The CDR3 has 15 amino acids. Germline CDR1 is MNHNY and CDR2 is SVGAGI (reference sequence). V trimming: 2 bases; J trimming: 4 bases; junction bases outside the gene matches: 5. The CDR3 DNA follows: TGTGCCAGCAGTTACGACAGGGGGAGAATCTATGGCTACACCTTC. This encodes CASSYDRGRIYGYTF.

This chain joins TRBV5-1 and TRBJ2-2, with 7 bases fitting TRBD2. Germline CDR1 and CDR2: SGHRS and YFSETQ. J was trimmed by 5 bases and V by 4 bases; bases with no gene match: 17. This CDR3 is 18 amino acids long. The CDR3 bases are TGCGCCAGCAGCCCCCGTCAATCCAGCGGGGATAGAACCGGGGAGCTGTTTTTT. It codes for CASSPRQSSGDRTGELFF.

This chain joins TRBV7-6 and TRBJ2-3; D not certain. V gave up 0 bases and J gave up 6 bases, with 10 bases separating them. CDR3 length: 14 amino acids. The germline CDR1 and CDR2 sequences are SGHVS and FNYEAQ. The CDR3 loop is CASSLASSWDTQYF. CDR3 DNA: TGTGCCAGCAGCTTAGCGTCCAGCTGGGATACGCAGTATTTT.